This entry concerns a single TCR beta chain. The antigen remains unidentified. TCRdb re-called the 5' RACE reads through MiXCR, storing one row per CDR3 protein. The sample consists of 400,000 or so distinct CDR3 sequences, 20% of them appearing once. The data are from a study of T-cell memory formation after mild COVID-19. Study-level information: Among the donors, TCR clusters were largely specific to each donor.

Study-level results: For contracting clones, CD4+ ones sat mainly in CM and EM, CD8+ in EMRA. Among clones contracting day 15 to 85, CD4/CD8 was balanced, whereas later expanders leaned CD4+. Some clones that responded turned up in pre-infection memory, which suggests that cross-reactive memory joined in.

Germline trimming cut 1 base from V and 3 bases from J; bases unmatched to any gene: 6. Per the germline V gene, CDR1 is KGHDR and CDR2 is SFDVKD. This CDR3 region has 17 residues. The sequencing sample was made of PBMCs or a T cell subset sorted from them (not recorded which). The chain employs TRBV24-1 and TRBJ2-1; 9 nucleotides align to TRBD2. This clonotype was sampled from an adult woman who had mild COVID-19 (a few samples of this study predate the infection). Cell type and time point are not known. The CDR3 DNA reads TGTGCCACCAGTGATTTTGCGGGAGGGCCTAACTACAATGAGCAGTTCTTC. It yields the protein CATSDFAGGPNYNEQFF.